These 19 T cell receptor beta chains share one sample of origin, sequenced in a study of Tregs in tolerant kidney transplant recipients (dated by TCRdb to between 2018 and 2020). To prepare the library, the immunoSEQ multiplex PCR assay was applied. TCRdb re-hosts the immuneACCESS table, in-frame sequences only. Its copies lack some clones; in the studies checked, an unresolved V gene accounts for under half of them, and the cause for the rest is not known. The sample records roughly 66,000 clones, roughly 92% of which are singletons. The top ten clonotypes cover about a tenth of the sample. The meaning of the sample's time point label: blood sample drawn before combined kidney and bone marrow transplant. Here the sequenced sample was CD8+ T cells from blood, taken before the transplant. The receptor set was obtained from a human donor who received a combined kidney and bone marrow transplant.

V is TRBV13 and J is TRBJ1-1; D not certain. With 6 bases removed from V and 1 base from J, the gap between germline ends came to 12 bases. The CDR3 extends over 14 amino acids. From germline, CDR1 is PRHDT and CDR2 FYEKMQ (reference sequence). CDR3 amino acids: CASSPTVSNTEAFF. DNA for the CDR3: TGTGCCAGCAGTCCAACAGTTTCGAACACTGAAGCTTTCTTT.

This chain connects TRBV27 to TRBJ2-1; 10 bases agree with TRBD2. The CDR3 covers 15 residues. With V trimmed by 6 bases and J by 4 bases, 6 bases remained unmatched. Looked up from germline, CDR1 is MNHEY and CDR2 is SMNVEV (reference sequence). The CDR3 nucleotides read TGTGCCAGCAGCTATAGCGGGGGGTCATACAATGAGCAGTTCTTC. It codes for CASSYSGGSYNEQFF.

The genes are TRBV19 and TRBJ1-2; D uncertain. The CDR3 runs to 12 residues. Germline V gene sequence: CDR1 LNHDA, CDR2 SQIVND (reference sequence). Trimming stripped 7 bases from V and 8 bases from J, with 14 bases between. CDR3 loop: CASTLAGEGYTF. The DNA of the CDR3 is TGTGCCAGTACCCTGGCCGGGGAGGGCTACACCTTC.

A single count supports this clone. The chain links TRBV7-9 to TRBJ1-1; D not resolved. The CDR3 totals 15 residues. Germline V lookup: CDR1 SEHNR, CDR2 FQNEAQ (reference sequence). The germline V and J ends were trimmed by 4 bases and 1 base, with 13 bases remaining between them. CDR3 amino acids: CASSSWVEENTEAFF. The CDR3 DNA reads as TGTGCCAGCAGCTCGTGGGTCGAGGAGAACACTGAAGCTTTCTTT.

The chain couples TRBV7-2 to TRBJ1-1, with D possibly TRBD1 on 5 matching bases. The germline gives CDR1 SGHTA, CDR2 FQGNSA. V was trimmed by 4 bases and J by 8 bases, leaving 8 bases between them. The CDR3 sequence is 11 residues long. CDR3 residues: CASSSGGEAFF. In nucleotides, the CDR3 is TGTGCCAGCAGCTCGGGGGGGGAAGCTTTCTTT.

CDR3 sequence (DNA): TGTGCCAGCAGCCCCAGGGGCCCGGGATCACCCCTCCACTTT. Its protein is CASSPRGPGSPLHF. The chain is built from TRBV13 and TRBJ1-6, with a tentative D call TRBD1 (6 bases). CDR3 size: 14 residues. Trimming removed 5 bases at V and 10 bases at J, with 15 bases between. The germline CDR1 and CDR2 sequences are PRHDT and FYEKMQ (reference sequence).

The chain carries TRBV14 and TRBJ2-3; tentatively, D is TRBD2 (6 bases). The length of the CDR3 is 17 residues. CDR1 and CDR2 (germline): SGHDN, FVKESK. V shed 4 bases and J shed 4 bases, with 21 bases lying between them. CDR3 protein: CASSPWDSQGGADTQYF. Here the CDR3 DNA reads TGTGCCAGCAGCCCATGGGACTCCCAGGGTGGTGCAGATACGCAGTATTTT.

The chain links TRBV6-6 to TRBJ1-2; D possibly corresponds to TRBD1 (6 bases). The CDR3 has 14 residues. CDR1 MNHNY and CDR2 SVGAGI come from the germline V gene (reference sequence). Trimming left V 6 bases short and J 2 bases short, with 13 bases between. Written as DNA, the CDR3 is TGTGCCAGCAGCACCGGAACAGGGAACTATGGCTACACCTTC. Translated, it gives CASSTGTGNYGYTF.

V gene TRBV5-6 combines with J gene TRBJ2-3; a weak D match, TRBD2 (6 bases). V lost 3 bases and J 6 bases, leaving 17 bases between the germline ends. CDR1 is SGHDT, CDR2 YYEEEE, per germline. The CDR3 runs to 15 residues. CDR3 sequence (DNA): TGTGCCAGCAGCTCGGGACTTTCGCAACGGGATACGCAGTATTTT. Translating it yields CASSSGLSQRDTQYF.

Details on this clone: Its ends do not fully match the called genes, so a read error is possible. This chain joins TRBV5-4 and TRBJ2-1; 13 nucleotides line up with TRBD2. The CDR3 sequence is 15 residues long. Germline CDR1 and CDR2: SGHNT and YYREEE (reference sequence). In DNA form, the CDR3 reads TGTGTCAGCAGCGCACTAGCGGGGGGGCCGGGTGAGCAGTTCTTC. It specifies CVSSALAGGPGEQFF.

J is TRBJ1-3 and V is TRBV9; unclear D gene. The CDR3 is 16 residues long. With 4 bases removed from V and 0 bases from J, the gap between germline ends came to 14 bases. Germline CDR1 and CDR2: SGDLS and YYNGEE. CDR3: CASSSSKENSGNTIYF. The CDR3 DNA reads as TGTGCCAGCAGCTCAAGTAAGGAGAACTCTGGAAACACCATATATTTT.

The CDR3 loop is CASSFRVSYEQYF. CDR3 DNA: TGTGCCAGCAGTTTTCGGGTTTCCTACGAGCAGTACTTC. The chain carries TRBV27 and TRBJ2-7; D is unresolved. The V gene's germline CDR1 is MNHEY and CDR2 SMNVEV (reference sequence). CDR3 length equals 13 residues. Trimming shortened V by 3 bases and J by 1 base, and 7 bases separated the two germline ends.

V gene TRBV27 combines with J gene TRBJ1-1, with 8 positions matching TRBD1. V trimming: 3 bases; J trimming: 7 bases; junction bases outside the gene matches: 7. The CDR3 runs 14 residues. The germline gives CDR1 MNHEY, CDR2 SMNVEV (reference sequence). This chain's CDR3 is CASSFTGGSNEAFF. The CDR3 coding sequence is TGTGCCAGCAGTTTTACAGGGGGTTCTAATGAAGCTTTCTTT.

V is TRBV5-1 and J is TRBJ2-2, with D perhaps matching TRBD1 (5 bases). The CDR3 is 13 residues long. V was cut by 1 base and J by 5 bases, with 6 bases left in between. Per germline, CDR1 SGHRS and CDR2 YFSETQ. The CDR3 coding sequence is TGCGCCAGCAGCTTGCCAGGGACCGGGGAGCTGTTTTTT. Its protein is CASSLPGTGELFF.

V is TRBV13 and J is TRBJ2-3, with 11 bases identical to TRBD1. The V gene's germline CDR1 is PRHDT and CDR2 FYEKMQ (reference sequence). There are 14 residues in the CDR3. Trimming at V came to 5 bases and at J to 6 bases, leaving 4 bases not matched to a gene. CDR3 bases: TGTGCCAGCAGCGAGGACAGGGGGCTGGATACGCAGTATTTT. It specifies CASSEDRGLDTQYF.

The chain joins TRBV6-5 to TRBJ1-1; D not resolved. V lost 4 bases and J 3 bases, leaving 3 bases between the germline ends. The CDR3 extends over 11 amino acids. Germline loops: CDR1 MNHEY, CDR2 SVGAGI. CDR3 residues: CASSSYTEAFF. The DNA for the CDR3 is TGTGCCAGCAGTTCCTACACTGAAGCTTTCTTT.

This chain joins TRBV2 and TRBJ2-7; a weak D match, TRBD2 (6 bases). V dropped 3 bases and J dropped 0 bases, with 24 bases sitting between them. CDR1 and CDR2 from the germline V gene are SNHLY and FYNNEI. CDR3 length: 19 amino acids. CDR3 in DNA: TGTGCCAGCAGTGAGGGGGTCGGACTCCGGGAGCTACCCTCCTACGAGCAGTACTTC. Translating gives CASSEGVGLRELPSYEQYF. Full variable domain (missing parts from reference TRBV2 and TRBJ2-7): EPEVTQTPSHQVTQMGQEVILRCVPISNHLYFYWYRQILGQKVEFLVSFYNNEISEKSEIFDDQFSVERPDGSNFTLKIRSTKLEDSAMYFCASSEGVGLRELPSYEQYFGPGTRLTVT.

V gene TRBV28 combines with J gene TRBJ1-1, with TRBD1 identical over 7 bases. The V and J ends lost 4 bases and 4 bases, in that order; junction bases with no gene match: 0. Germline values: CDR1 MDHEN, CDR2 SYDVKM. CDR3 size: 12 residues. CDR3 DNA sequence: TGTGCCAGCAGTTCAGGGGGCACTGAAGCTTTCTTT. Translation gives CASSSGGTEAFF.

J is TRBJ2-7 and V is TRBV25-1; the match to TRBD1 covers 9 bases. V trimming: 2 bases; J trimming: 3 bases; junction bases outside the gene matches: 8. Germline-derived CDR1 and CDR2 are MGHDK and SYGVNS. The CDR3 consists of 16 residues. CDR3 in amino acids: CASSELSDRGLYEQYF. CDR3 nucleotides: TGTGCCAGCAGTGAACTCTCGGACAGGGGACTCTACGAGCAGTACTTC.